This TCR beta chain was obtained from a study of T cell responses to AZD1222 COVID-19 vaccine. Method: immunoSEQ multiplex PCR; TCRdb's copy keeps in-frame clones and lacks some. The data show about 100,000 clones, 70% to 90% seen once. The J segment lost 2 bases and the V segment lost 6 bases, leaving 10 bases of the junction unmatched. This CDR3 has 16 amino acids. Germline V gene lookup returns CDR1 MDHEN and CDR2 SYDVKM. The source was peripheral blood, collected on day 0 of AZD1222 vaccination. J is TRBJ2-1 and V is TRBV28, with 7 positions matching TRBD2. This TCR was recovered from an adult in good health. CDR3 DNA sequence: TGTGCCAGCAGGGTCGACCTCAGCGGGGCCTACAATGAGCAGTTCTTC. This gives the protein CASRVDLSGAYNEQFF. Full variable domain (remainder filled in from reference TRBV28 and TRBJ2-1): DVKVTQSSRYLVKRTGEKVFLECVQDMDHENMFWYRQDPGLGLRLIYFSYDVKMKEKGDIPEGYSVSREKKERFSLILESASTNQTSMYLCASRVDLSGAYNEQFFGPGTRLTVL.